The clone carrying this TCR beta chain was picked up one time. Terminally differentiated effector memory CD45RA+ cells were excluded from the naive CD8 cells, which were CD45RO-negative and positively selected for CCR7. Some 32,000 T cell genomes, or around 200 ng DNA, went into the sorted-subset replicate PCRs. Study processing details: Because ImmunoSEQ provided only junction sequences with no quality scores, the filtering differed. Assay used: immunoSEQ multiplex PCR; TCRdb lists only in-frame clones, some missing. The V and J calls and the clone size are those of that table, but D and trimming were determined from the DNA. The sample comprises about 1.9 million clones, just over 90% of which are singletons, and less than 2% rests with the top ten. This entry comes from a study of shared clonotypes between healthy human individuals. Trimming took 5 bases from V and 5 from J; bases not matched to a gene: 8. In germline, CDR1 is ENHRY, CDR2 SYGVKD. The CDR3 totals 15 residues.

The sequenced material came from naive CD8+ T cells from PBMCs. This chain uses TRBV10-3 with TRBJ1-5, with 8 positions matching TRBD1. The receptor comes from a man aged 18 to 29 in good health. Some clones in this sample may be carry-over from other donors' samples. The CDR3 nucleotides are TGTGCCATCAGTTCCGGAGCAGGGGGCGATCAGCCCCAGCATTTT. Its translation is CAISSGAGGDQPQHF.